This TCR beta chain stems from a study of blood T cell repertoires in COVID-19. Study-level background: The cDNA or gDNA used as material had been derived from T cells, B-cell-depleted T cells, or PBMCs.

Clones were sequenced by immunoSEQ multiplex PCR, and TCRdb holds only the in-frame ones, with some missing. This table has about 140,000 clones, about 86% appearing once. Germline-derived CDR1 and CDR2 are SNHLY and FYNNEI. V dropped 7 bases and J dropped 1 base, with 11 bases sitting between them. CDR3 length: 14 residues. This sequence joins TRBV2 and TRBJ1-5; a possible D gene is TRBD1 (6 bases). Sequencing was performed on peripheral blood. This receptor was identified in a woman in her fifties or sixties with acute or convalescent COVID-19. The CDR3 protein is CASKLGTSNQPQHF. In nucleotides, the CDR3 is TGTGCCAGCAAACTAGGGACAAGCAATCAGCCCCAGCATTTT.